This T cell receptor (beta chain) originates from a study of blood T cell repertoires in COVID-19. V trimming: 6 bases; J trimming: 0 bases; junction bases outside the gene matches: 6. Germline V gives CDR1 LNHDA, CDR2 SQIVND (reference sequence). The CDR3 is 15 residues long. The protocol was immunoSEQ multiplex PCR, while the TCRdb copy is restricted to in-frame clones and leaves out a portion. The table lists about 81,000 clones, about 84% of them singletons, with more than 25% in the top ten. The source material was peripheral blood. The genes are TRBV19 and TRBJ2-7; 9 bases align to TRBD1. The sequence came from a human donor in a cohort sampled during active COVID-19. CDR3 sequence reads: CASSLTGGTSYEQYF. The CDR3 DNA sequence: TGTGCCAGTAGCCTGACAGGGGGTACCTCCTACGAGCAGTACTTC.